A selection of T cell receptor beta chains follows, all from one sample in a study of shared clonotypes between healthy human individuals. The repertoire was sequenced with immunoSEQ multiplex PCR; TCRdb's copy has only in-frame clones and lacks some. The sample has around 1,900,000 clones, roughly 93% seen once; the top ten hold around 1.7%. Sequenced: naive CD8+ T cells from PBMCs. The receptors shown here come from a man aged 18-30 years in good health. Some clones in this sample may be carry-over from other donors' samples. Each CDR3 is given with its conserved first and last residue.

v_call | cdr3_aa
TRBV7-3 | CASSFPGVTNEQFF
TRBV6-1 | CASSELGWDRILGDTQYF
TRBV4-1 | CASRGWGSEELADYNEQFF
TRBV13 | CASSPAGQGAIDREQYF
TRBV7-9 | CASSLANLGRGYGYTF
TRBV9 | CASSVGSNTDTQYF
TRBV27 | CASSLSPGQASYEQYF
TRBV29-1 | CSAPDLGRGKNIQYF
TRBV28 | CASSFSDEQYF
TRBV28 | CASAGRIYGYTF
TRBV9 | CASSPNSGDRALF
TRBV7-9 | CASSLTEVTNYGYTF
TRBV7-9 | CASSLGGSRETQYF
TRBV15 | CATSRERDRDHEQYF
TRBV11-2 | CASSLRAGGGEQFF
TRBV19 | CASTGRASHEQFF
TRBV7-9 | CASSLGGRVTGETQYF
TRBV11-2 | CASSLAGVADFSSLYEQYF